The 11 T cell receptor beta chains reported below all come from one sample, sequenced in a study of beta chain features in type 1 diabetes (dated by TCRdb to about 2018). The library was obtained by the immunoSEQ multiplex PCR assay. The High Capacity cDNA Reverse Transcription Kit was used to reverse transcribe all of the isolated RNA, meaning that expressed TCRB transcripts were what got sequenced. Sourced from immuneACCESS, this table was stored by TCRdb with only in-frame sequences that have V and J called. A share of the clones is absent; for the studies checked, an unresolved V gene accounts for under half, and the remainder has no known explanation. In this sample the table shows more than 150,000 clones, roughly 10% of which occur a single time. The top ten hold roughly 0.7% of the sample. Study-level results and caveats: Type 1 diabetes patients showed a moderate but significant shortening of TCRB CDR3 length in all four CD4+ subsets.

No antigen is known for these receptors. The material sequenced was central memory CD4+ T cells from blood. The source is a woman aged 30 to 39 with type 1 diabetes.

There are a few counts of this clone. V usage is TRBV15 and J usage is TRBJ2-5, with 14 bases lining up with TRBD2. V gave up 1 base and J gave up 0 bases; unmatched junction bases: 1. Germline V CDR1 and CDR2: LNHNV, YYDKDF (reference sequence). CDR3 size: 17 residues. The CDR3 spells CATSRGLAGGYQETQYF. CDR3 DNA sequence: TGTGCCACCAGCAGAGGACTAGCGGGAGGGTACCAAGAGACCCAGTACTTC.

The chain couples TRBV4-1 to TRBJ2-7; 11 bases match TRBD2. The V segment lost 1 base and the J segment 4 bases; nucleotides outside the gene matches: 6. Germline values: CDR1 MGHRA, CDR2 YSYEKL. The CDR3 extends over 16 amino acids. The CDR3 nucleotides read TGCGCCAGCAGCCAAGGACTAGCGGGAATCGGTTACGAGCAGTACTTC. This gives the protein CASSQGLAGIGYEQYF.

The chain uses TRBV7-9 and TRBJ2-3; 10 nucleotides agree with TRBD2. Germline assignment: CDR1 SEHNR and CDR2 FQNEAQ (reference sequence). V was clipped by 5 bases and J by 2 bases; unmatched bases: 4. The CDR3 spans 15 residues. CDR3 in DNA: TGTGCCAGCAGCCCGGGACTAGCGACCACAGATACGCAGTATTTT. Encoded protein: CASSPGLATTDTQYF. The variable domain in full, completed from reference TRBV7-9 and TRBJ2-3, reads DTGVSQNPRHKITKRGQNVTFRCDPISEHNRLYWYRQTLGQGPEFLTYFQNEAQLEKSRLLSDRFSAERPKGSFSTLEIQRTEQGDSAMYLCASSPGLATTDTQYFGPGTRLTVL.

This clone was seen only a few times. The V and J genes are TRBV30 and TRBJ2-7, with D possibly being TRBD1 (6 bases). There are 12 residues in the CDR3. V was pared by 1 base and J by 6 bases, with 10 bases between. Germline-derived CDR1 and CDR2 are GTSNPN and SVGIG (reference sequence). CDR3 loop: CAWSGGHGEQYF. Here the CDR3 DNA reads TGTGCCTGGAGTGGGGGACACGGCGAGCAGTACTTC.

The table lists this clone with a few counts. V gene TRBV4-2 combines with J gene TRBJ1-2; the match to TRBD1 covers 12 bases. Germline V gene sequence: CDR1 LGHNA, CDR2 YNFKEQ. CDR3 length equals 17 residues. V shed 7 bases, J shed 5 bases, and the junction held 14 bases outside the gene matches. DNA of the CDR3: TGTGCCAGCACCGACCAAGGGACAGGGGGCGTAGGGTATGGCTACACCTTC. This sequence encodes CASTDQGTGGVGYGYTF.

This clone occurred a few times. The CDR3 sequence is CASSQDALAGAGEQYF. Written as DNA, the CDR3 is TGCGCCAGCAGCCAAGATGCTCTAGCGGGAGCGGGCGAGCAGTACTTC. The chain carries TRBV4-1 and TRBJ2-7, with 10 bases lining up with TRBD2. V shed 0 bases and J 6 bases; nucleotides not matched to a gene: 8. In germline, CDR1 is MGHRA, CDR2 YSYEKL. The CDR3 runs 16 residues.

On this clone itself: Other nucleotide sequences in the sample specify the same CDR3. CDR3 protein: CASSQVIDRVENIQYF. The CDR3 DNA reads TGCGCCAGCAGCCAGGTTATAGACAGGGTTGAAAACATTCAGTACTTC. This chain links TRBV4-1 with TRBJ2-4, with 7 bases that match TRBD1. Germline loops: CDR1 MGHRA, CDR2 YSYEKL. Losses at the gene ends were 3 bases for V and 5 bases for J; bases not matched to a gene: 10. This CDR3 contains 16 residues.

This clone has only a few counts. The V gene is TRBV7-9, the J gene TRBJ1-5; 9 bases match TRBD1. V was clipped by 5 bases and J by 4 bases; unmatched bases: 3. CDR3 length: 14 amino acids. Germline lookup yields CDR1 SEHNR and CDR2 FQNEAQ (reference sequence). The CDR3 DNA reads TGTGCCAGCAGCGCTGGGACAGGGAATCAGCCCCAGCATTTT. Amino acid sequence: CASSAGTGNQPQHF.

This clone was detected only a few times. This CDR3 is CASSLGAGWGNEQFF. CDR3 nucleotide sequence: TGTGCCAGCAGCTTAGGAGCGGGCTGGGGCAATGAGCAGTTCTTC. This chain links TRBV7-3 with TRBJ2-1; possibly TRBD2 for D (6 bases). The CDR3 is 15 amino acids. Germline-derived CDR1 and CDR2 are SGHTA and FQGTGA. With 2 bases removed from V and 6 bases from J, the gap between germline ends came to 14 bases. The full variable domain, in which reference TRBV7-3 and TRBJ2-1 provide the parts outside the CDR3, is GAGVSQTPSNKVTEKGKYVELRCDPISGHTALYWYRQSLGQGPEFLIYFQGTGAADDSGLPNDRFFAVRPEGSVSTLKIQRTERGDSAVYLCASSLGAGWGNEQFFGPGTRLTVL.

This clone turned up a few times. The chain couples TRBV28 to TRBJ2-1; a possible D gene is TRBD1 (6 bases). The V gene lost 7 bases and the J gene lost 7 bases, with 11 bases spanning the gap. The CDR3 is made up of 12 amino acids. CDR1 and CDR2 (germline): MDHEN, SYDVKM. CDR3 loop: CASNQGINEQFF. The CDR3 bases are TGTGCCAGCAACCAGGGGATTAATGAGCAGTTCTTC.

The chain employs TRBV9 and TRBJ2-5; 9 bases agree with TRBD2. The CDR3 runs to 15 residues. From germline, CDR1 is SGDLS and CDR2 YYNGEE. V shed 0 bases and J 5 bases; nucleotides not matched to a gene: 5. CDR3 in amino acids: CASSVDVAGGETQYF. Written as DNA, the CDR3 is TGTGCCAGCAGCGTAGACGTGGCGGGAGGGGAGACCCAGTACTTC.